This TCR beta chain comes out of a study of blood T cell repertoires in COVID-19. The wider study: T cells, B-cell-depleted T cells, or PBMCs provided the cDNA or gDNA that served as material.

Original processing notes: Estimates of nucleated cell counts were drawn from the amplification of reference gene primers. Sequencing was performed with immunoSEQ multiplex PCR; in TCRdb, only in-frame clones are kept and a portion is missing. V and J calls and clone size follow that table, whereas D and trimming were derived from the DNA. Of around 340,000 clones in the sample, approximately 86% were seen once. The germline V gene has CDR1 SQVTM and CDR2 ANQGSEA. Trimming removed 0 bases from V and 6 bases from J; junction bases left unmatched: 7. The CDR3 extends over 15 amino acids. This study enrolled people aged roughly 18 to 89 from about two dozen US geographic areas. Cohorts were based on clinical histories the participants reported.

The specimen was PBMCs or T cells enriched from blood (not recorded which). This chain uses TRBV29-1 with TRBJ2-7; 11 bases are a match to TRBD2. The origin of this receptor is a woman in her forties with acute COVID-19. The CDR3 region is CSVEEVTSGTGEQYF. CDR3 DNA: TGCAGCGTTGAAGAGGTGACTAGCGGGACGGGCGAGCAGTACTTC.